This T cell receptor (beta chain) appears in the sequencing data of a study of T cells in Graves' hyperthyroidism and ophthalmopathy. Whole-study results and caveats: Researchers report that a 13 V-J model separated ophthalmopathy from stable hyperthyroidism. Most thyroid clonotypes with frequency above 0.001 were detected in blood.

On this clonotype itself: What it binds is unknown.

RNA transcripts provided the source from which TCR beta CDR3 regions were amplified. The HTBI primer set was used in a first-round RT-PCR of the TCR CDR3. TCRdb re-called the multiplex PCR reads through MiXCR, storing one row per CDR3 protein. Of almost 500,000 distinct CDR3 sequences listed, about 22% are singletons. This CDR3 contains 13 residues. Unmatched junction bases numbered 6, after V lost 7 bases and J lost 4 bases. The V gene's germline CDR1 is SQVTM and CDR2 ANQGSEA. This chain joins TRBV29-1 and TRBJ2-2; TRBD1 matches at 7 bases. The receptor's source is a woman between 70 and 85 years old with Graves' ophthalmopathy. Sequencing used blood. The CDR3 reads CSGGQASTGELFF. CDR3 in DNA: TGCAGCGGCGGACAGGCGAGCACCGGGGAGCTGTTTTTT.